This is a list of T cell receptor beta chains from one sample in a study of cytomegalovirus exposure and HLA in healthy donors. Using immunoSEQ multiplex PCR, the repertoire was profiled, and TCRdb retains in-frame clones only, with some absent. The table records roughly 250,000 clones, over 70% of them present only once. The sequencing input was PBMCs. These receptor sequences come from a girl under 10 years old in good health and CMV-seronegative. The CDR3 runs from the conserved cysteine through the conserved F or W. The D gene is left open where the match is weak. Some rows mark clone size as missing; the rest say once, few, many or name a class of expanded clone.

cdr3_aa cdr3_nt j_call clone_size d_call v_call
CASSPAPNRGLRNEQFF TGTGCCAGCAGCCCGGCCCCAAACAGGGGGCTAAGGAATGAGCAGTTCTTC TRBJ2-1 few TRBD1 TRBV5-4
CASSLRVAGYNEQFF TGTGCCAGCAGCTTAAGGGTAGCGGGGTACAATGAGCAGTTCTTC TRBJ2-1 . TRBD2 TRBV5-4
CASRKDSDEQYF TGTGCCAGCAGGAAGGACAGTGACGAGCAGTACTTC TRBJ2-7 . . TRBV2
CASSRQGPLGEQFF TGTGCCAGCAGCAGACAGGGGCCTTTAGGGGAGCAGTTCTTC TRBJ2-1 . TRBD1 TRBV7-9
CASSPRVTGGLGEQYF TGCGCCAGCAGCCCCCGGGTTACGGGAGGCTTGGGGGAGCAGTACTTC TRBJ2-7 . TRBD2 TRBV5-1
CASIRQGIYYGYTF TGTGCCAGCATACGACAGGGGATCTACTATGGCTACACCTTC TRBJ1-2 . TRBD1 TRBV2
CASSPNRGISYEQYF TGTGCCAGCAGCCCGAACAGGGGAATCTCCTACGAGCAGTACTTC TRBJ2-7 . TRBD1 TRBV6-1
CAWVGGGGVNEQFF TGTGCCTGGGTGGGGGGGGGCGGCGTGAATGAGCAGTTCTTC TRBJ2-1 . . TRBV30
CAVTGGVEQFF TGTGCCGTAACAGGGGGTGTTGAGCAGTTCTTC TRBJ2-1 few TRBD1 TRBV19
CASSPPWAGGNQPQHF TGTGCCAGCAGCCCACCCTGGGCAGGGGGCAATCAGCCCCAGCATTTT TRBJ1-5 . . TRBV7-9
CASSPDRGNEKLFF TGTGCCAGCTCACCGGACAGGGGCAATGAAAAACTGTTTTTT TRBJ1-4 few TRBD1 TRBV18
CASSSKTYGYTF TGTGCCAGTAGTTCTAAAACCTATGGCTACACCTTC TRBJ1-2 . . TRBV19
CASSFPAGYYGYTF TGTGCCAGCAGTTTCCCCGCAGGCTACTATGGCTACACCTTC TRBJ1-2 . . TRBV28
CASSQRTGGDYTF TGTGCCAGCAGCCAAAGGACAGGGGGCGATTACACCTTC TRBJ1-2 few TRBD1 TRBV7-6
CASSPYPGLAGGGRSDEQYF TGTGCCAGCAGCCCATACCCGGGACTAGCGGGGGGCGGTAGGTCGGACGAGCAGTACTTC TRBJ2-7 . TRBD2 TRBV4-2
CSARQGVYYEQYF TGCAGCGCCCGACAGGGGGTTTACTACGAGCAGTACTTC TRBJ2-7 . TRBD1 TRBV29-1
CAIRRDSPSTDTQYF TGTGCCATCAGACGGGACAGCCCAAGCACAGATACGCAGTATTTT TRBJ2-3 . TRBD1 TRBV10-3
CASSQGFSDTQYF TGTGCCAGCTCTCAGGGGTTTTCAGATACGCAGTATTTT TRBJ2-3 . . TRBV6-5
CASSHSWGVDNEQFF TGTGCCAGCAGCCACTCTTGGGGGGTCGACAATGAGCAGTTCTTC TRBJ2-1 . . TRBV4-2
CASSPGQGTYTEAFF TGTGCCAGCAGTCCTGGACAGGGGACGTACACTGAAGCTTTCTTT TRBJ1-1 . TRBD1 TRBV28
CAISAAGTSLEGEQFF TGTGCCATCAGTGCCGCCGGGACTAGCCTAGAGGGTGAGCAGTTCTTC TRBJ2-1 . TRBD2 TRBV10-3
CASSLDIWKTQYF TGTGCCAGCAGTTTAGACATCTGGAAGACCCAGTACTTC TRBJ2-5 . . TRBV28
CASSGGGTDTQYF TGTGCCAGCAGTGGGGGGGGCACAGATACGCAGTATTTT TRBJ2-3 . TRBD2 TRBV28
CASSRREGNNEQFF TGTGCCAGCAGTAGGCGGGAGGGCAACAATGAGCAGTTCTTC TRBJ2-1 . TRBD2 TRBV7-3
CASTSSYNSPLHF TGTGCCAGCACCAGCTCCTATAATTCACCCCTCCACTTT TRBJ1-6 few . TRBV6-5
CASPGQGHQETQYF TGTGCCAGCCCTGGACAGGGCCACCAAGAGACCCAGTACTTC TRBJ2-5 . TRBD1 TRBV2
CASSQAGTSGGGRYNEQFF TGCGCCAGCAGCCAAGCCGGGACTAGCGGGGGGGGGCGCTACAATGAGCAGTTCTTC TRBJ2-1 . TRBD2 TRBV4-1
CASSRPSNEGYTF TGTGCCAGCAGCCGCCCAAGTAACGAGGGCTACACCTTC TRBJ1-2 . . TRBV7-4
CASSLGNLAGNNEQFF TGCGCCAGCAGCTTGGGTAACCTAGCGGGCAACAATGAGCAGTTCTTC TRBJ2-1 . TRBD2 TRBV5-1
CASSYGRDRDHEQYF TGTGCCAGCAGTTACGGAAGGGACAGGGACCACGAGCAGTACTTC TRBJ2-7 . TRBD1 TRBV6-6
CASTPRGVRGTQYF TGTGCCAGCACCCCCAGGGGGGTTAGGGGGACGCAGTATTTT TRBJ2-3 . . TRBV13
CASSRILGGVGTDTQYF TGTGCCAGCAGCCGAATACTAGGGGGCGTAGGCACAGATACGCAGTATTTT TRBJ2-3 . TRBD1 TRBV7-9
CASSLWDRGGSGNTIYF TGTGCCAGCAGTTTATGGGACAGGGGAGGATCTGGAAACACCATATATTTT TRBJ1-3 once TRBD1 TRBV28
CASSPTSGMGQTQYF TGTGCCAGCAGTCCGACTAGCGGGATGGGACAAACGCAGTATTTT TRBJ2-3 . TRBD2 TRBV6-5
CASSATSSNQPQHF TGTGCCAGCAGCGCCACTAGTAGCAATCAGCCCCAGCATTTT TRBJ1-5 once . TRBV9
CASSWSTSTGTGELFF TGTGCCAGCAGCTGGTCGACTAGTACCGGCACCGGGGAGCTGTTTTTT TRBJ2-2 . . TRBV7-6
CASSLTSGDYEQYF TGTGCCAGCAGTCTGACTAGCGGGGACTACGAGCAGTACTTC TRBJ2-7 once TRBD2 TRBV5-4
CASSEPPSGIYNEQFF TGTGCCAGCAGTGAACCCCCTAGCGGGATTTACAATGAGCAGTTCTTC TRBJ2-1 . TRBD2 TRBV2
CASSLEGALFF TGTGCCAGCAGCTTGGAGGGGGCCTTGTTCTTC TRBJ2-1 . TRBD1 TRBV5-4
CASRERGRPNSPLHF TGTGCCAGCAGAGAGAGGGGGCGACCTAATTCACCCCTCCACTTT TRBJ1-6 . TRBD1 TRBV27
CASSLFAGAGNTIYF TGTGCCAGCAGCTTATTCGCAGGGGCTGGAAACACCATATATTTT TRBJ1-3 . . TRBV7-8
CASRTSVAYEQYF TGCGCCAGCAGGACTAGCGTCGCCTACGAGCAGTACTTC TRBJ2-7 . TRBD2 TRBV5-1
CASSPRGQGANYGYTF TGTGCCAGCAGTCCCCGCGGACAGGGGGCGAATTATGGCTACACCTTC TRBJ1-2 . TRBD1 TRBV27
CASSLRTHEAFF TGTGCCAGCAGCCTCCGGACACACGAAGCTTTCTTT TRBJ1-1 . . TRBV6-6
CASSLAGVYNEQFF TGTGCCAGCAGTCTAGCGGGAGTTTACAATGAGCAGTTCTTC TRBJ2-1 . TRBD2 TRBV6-1
CATSRVSGGGEKLFF TGTGCCACCAGCAGAGTTTCAGGGGGCGGTGAAAAACTGTTTTTT TRBJ1-4 few TRBD1 TRBV15
CASSSRGGWDRDNYGYTF TGTGCCAGTAGTTCACGGGGAGGCTGGGACAGGGATAACTATGGCTACACCTTC TRBJ1-2 . TRBD1 TRBV19
CASSLGRGVDQPQHF TGTGCCAGCAGCTTAGGTCGGGGGGTAGATCAGCCCCAGCATTTT TRBJ1-5 . . TRBV7-8
CASSPPQGMNTEKLFF TGTGCCAGCAGTCCGCCACAGGGTATGAACACTGAAAAACTGTTTTTT TRBJ1-4 once . TRBV28
CASSFDDRGRETQYF TGCGCCAGCAGCTTTGATGACAGGGGACGAGAGACCCAGTACTTC TRBJ2-5 . TRBD1 TRBV5-1
CASSETSGRASDEQFF TGTGCCAGCAGCGAAACTAGCGGGAGGGCCTCCGATGAGCAGTTCTTC TRBJ2-1 . TRBD2 TRBV7-3
CSSSLDGFIPPEQYF TGTTCCAGCAGCTTAGATGGCTTCATCCCCCCCGAGCAGTACTTC TRBJ2-7 once . TRBV7-9
CASSTSKTGALGEAFF TGTGCCAGTAGTACGTCAAAAACAGGGGCCCTCGGTGAAGCTTTCTTT TRBJ1-1 . TRBD1 TRBV19
CASSPGIEEGYTF TGCGCCAGCAGCCCGGGAATCGAGGAAGGCTACACCTTC TRBJ1-2 . . TRBV5-1
CASTTGTLNQPQHF TGTGCCAGCACGACAGGAACGCTCAATCAGCCCCAGCATTTT TRBJ1-5 few . TRBV5-6
CASSQGSGGSGTEAFF TGCGCCAGCAGCCAAGGATCGGGGGGATCGGGCACTGAAGCTTTCTTT TRBJ1-1 . . TRBV4-1